What follows describes a single T cell receptor (beta chain). Its specificity is unknown. Alongside a J-beta primer mix, a sample-barcoded 5' primer served in a second PCR lasting 7 to 11 cycles. TCRdb independently ran MiXCR on the 5' RACE reads; one entry per CDR3 protein. The sample consists of a few hundred thousand distinct CDR3 sequences, approximately 27% of them appearing once. Each donor had 8.5 to 10 milliliters of peripheral blood drawn. Total RNA was isolated from each sample in quantities of at least 5 micrograms. This entry is derived from a study of blood T cells in healthy people across ages. Study-wide results and caveats: In older individuals, TCR beta diversity per million T cells was lower, falling roughly linearly with age. Diversity was higher, and naive CD4+ cells more numerous, in long-lived donors than in aged donors.

Per germline, CDR1 SGHTA and CDR2 FQGNSA. This CDR3 spans 14 amino acids. This chain links TRBV7-2 with TRBJ2-5; 8 nucleotides agree with TRBD2. The closer fit of TRBJ2-1 to the DNA end suggests the J call may be wrong. This receptor was obtained from a woman in her seventies in good health. Material: blood. The CDR3 loop is CASSLRVAGSAQFF. CDR3 DNA: TGTGCCAGCAGCTTACGGGTAGCGGGGTCTGCCCAGTTCTTC.